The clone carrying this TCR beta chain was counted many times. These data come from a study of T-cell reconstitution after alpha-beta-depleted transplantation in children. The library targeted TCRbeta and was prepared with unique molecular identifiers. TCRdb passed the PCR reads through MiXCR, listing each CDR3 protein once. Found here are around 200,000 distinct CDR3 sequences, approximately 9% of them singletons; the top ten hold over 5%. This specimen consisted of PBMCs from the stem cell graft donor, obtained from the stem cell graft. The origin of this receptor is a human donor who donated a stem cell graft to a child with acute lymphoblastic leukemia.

CDR3 loop: CASSLAEGQGDGYTF. The CDR3 DNA reads TGTGCCAGCAGCTTAGCGGAGGGACAGGGTGATGGCTACACCTTC. The chain couples TRBV7-2 to TRBJ1-2; 9 nucleotides match TRBD1. The CDR3 totals 15 residues. V shed 0 bases and J 6 bases; nucleotides not matched to a gene: 5. CDR1 is SGHTA, CDR2 FQGNSA, per germline.